Given below is one TCR beta chain in context. No antigen is known for it. There are no base qualities to consult, and no much larger clone falls within one base. The germline ends are 16 bases apart after V is trimmed by 7 bases and J by 9 bases. The germline V gene (reference sequence) sets CDR1 to LNHDA and CDR2 to SQIVND. From its cysteine to its phenylalanine, the CDR3 spans 13 amino acids. The only DNA kept is the CDR3, 39 bases in frame from the first base. The data stem from a study of beta chain features in type 1 diabetes (dated by TCRdb to 2016 to 2019). General notes on the study: Mean age, gender distribution, total cell number and subset yield were not different between patients and healthy donors. The study compared the TCRB repertoires of sorted circulating CD4+ T cell subsets in recently diagnosed type 1 diabetes patients with those in matched healthy donors. Across all samples, almost 110 million sorted cells were examined, and cell number per subset correlated strongly with RNA yield. Regulatory and stem cell-like memory subsets were obtained from only 8 patients and about 8 healthy donors, while naive and central memory subsets were obtained from all 28 donors.

From each donor, a single peripheral blood sample of 95 to 150 mL on average was drawn into heparinised tubes. A BD FACSAria II was used to sort naive, central memory, regulatory and stem cell-like memory CD4+ T cells with a panel that included CD45RO, CCR7, CD25, CD127, CD95 and CD27. A purity above 98% was achieved for all sorted populations. PBMCs were isolated right away by Lymphoprep density gradient centrifugation and were stained directly, without culture. So that batch effects would be minimized, each experiment stained and sorted samples in pairs, pairing one healthy donor with one patient. All of the isolated RNA was reverse transcribed with the High Capacity cDNA Reverse Transcription Kit, so expressed TCRB transcripts were sequenced. Deep immunoSEQ sequencing was applied to naive, central memory and regulatory T cell samples, giving an average of around 3.8 million total reads per sample. Sorted cells were lysed in RLT buffer and RNA was extracted with DNase-treated RNeasy Micro or Mini kits, depending on cell number. To prevent cross-contamination, every cell subset was processed on its own, while patient and healthy donor samples were processed together. The immunoSEQ multiplex PCR was used to amplify TCRB sequences from cDNA, generating 87-bp fragments that spanned the CDR3 region. The amplicons were sequenced using the Illumina HiSeq platform. Concerning the study's data processing: Synthetic template baselines were used to correct PCR bias computationally, reads within Hamming distance 2 were collapsed together, and singletons that could not be merged were discarded. Reads were aligned to IMGT to assign V, D and J genes, CDR3 length, and insertions or deletions at six rearrangement sites. Within each subset, clonotype counts were normalized to sorted cell number, and only after that were true diversity and Gini coefficients computed with the tcR R package. The overlap coefficient, calculated on TCRB nucleotide sequences, was used to measure repertoire sharing. Out-of-frame TCRB sequences from naive cells were analyzed to stand in for the pre-selection repertoire. What TCRdb holds here is the immuneACCESS table cut down to in-frame rearrangements. Part of the clones is not present; checked against another copy, under half of the missing clones reflect an unresolved V gene, and the others are unexplained. The V and J calls and clone size were taken over from that table, and D and trimming were inferred from the DNA. The sample has nearly 250,000 clones on record, 12% to 15% of them singletons. The ten largest make up about 0.024% of the sample.

General study outcomes and caveats: At VDJ recombination sites, type 1 diabetes patients had fewer insertions and more deleted nucleotides, which implies abnormalities in thymic rearrangement. Because small numbers of individuals were included in the HLA sub-analyses, any influence of HLA type on TCRB rearrangement was left unresolved. Sequencing cDNA rather than genomic DNA could over-represent highly expressing activated cells, although activation and CD3 levels did not differ between groups. Naive, central memory and regulatory TCRB repertoires appeared to be more similar among patients than among healthy donors. In all four CD4+ subsets, TCRB CDR3 length was moderately but significantly shorter in type 1 diabetes patients. Shorter templates might have been favored by PCR, but patient and control samples were amplified and corrected together, so both groups would have been affected equally by any skew.

The V and J genes are TRBV19 and TRBJ2-1; 6 matching bases give a weak D call of TRBD1. Input material: naive CD4+ T cells from blood. The cell subset or site label, read with the paper, signifies: true naive CD4+ T cells. The sequence was obtained from a woman aged 40 to 50 in good health. Here is the DNA: TGTGCCAGTACTCCACAGGGAATGGGTGAGCAGTTCTTC. It encodes CASTPQGMGEQFF.